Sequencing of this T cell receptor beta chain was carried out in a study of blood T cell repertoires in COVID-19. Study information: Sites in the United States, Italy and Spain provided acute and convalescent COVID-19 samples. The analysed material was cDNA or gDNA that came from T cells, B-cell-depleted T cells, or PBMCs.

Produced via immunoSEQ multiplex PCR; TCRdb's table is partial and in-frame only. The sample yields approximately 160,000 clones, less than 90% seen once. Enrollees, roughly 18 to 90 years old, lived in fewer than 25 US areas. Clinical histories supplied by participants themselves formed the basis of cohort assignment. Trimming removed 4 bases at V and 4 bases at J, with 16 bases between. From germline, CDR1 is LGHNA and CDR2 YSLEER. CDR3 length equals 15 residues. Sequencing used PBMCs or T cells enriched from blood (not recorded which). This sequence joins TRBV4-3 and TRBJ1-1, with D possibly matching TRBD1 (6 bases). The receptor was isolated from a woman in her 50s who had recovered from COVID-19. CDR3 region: CASSLGGRSGTEAFF. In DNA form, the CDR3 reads TGCGCCAGCAGCCTTGGGGGCAGATCTGGCACTGAAGCTTTCTTT.